Listed below are T cell receptor beta chains from one sample, sequenced in a study of beta chain features in type 1 diabetes. Measured with immunoSEQ multiplex PCR; TCRdb has only the in-frame clones, and not every one. Among around 240,000 clones, around 15% were seen once, and the ten largest hold approximately 0.086%. What was sequenced was naive CD4+ T cells from blood. These receptors came from a man aged 30 to 45 with type 1 diabetes. Each CDR3 is given with its conserved first and last residue. The D gene is left open where the match is weak. Only some rows state a clone size, as once, few, many or a class for expanded clones.

clone size: few
V gene: TRBV9
D gene: TRBD1
J gene: TRBJ2-5
CDR3 DNA: TGTGCCAGCAGCGTCGACAGGGGAGGAGAGACCCAGTACTTC
CDR3 protein: CASSVDRGGETQYF

clone size: few
V gene: TRBV29-1
D gene: NA
J gene: TRBJ2-1
CDR3 DNA: TGCAGCGTTTCTAAGGTCGCGGCAAACAATGAGCAGTTCTTC
CDR3 protein: CSVSKVAANNEQFF

clone size: NA
V gene: TRBV7-2
D gene: TRBD1
J gene: TRBJ2-1
CDR3 DNA: TGTGCCAGCACTCCCGCCGGGACAGGGTATCATGAGCAGTTCTTC
CDR3 protein: CASTPAGTGYHEQFF

clone size: NA
V gene: TRBV13
D gene: NA
J gene: TRBJ1-4
CDR3 DNA: TGTGCCAGCAGCTGGCCGATGGTGGGTGAAAAACTGTTTTTT
CDR3 protein: CASSWPMVGEKLFF

clone size: NA
V gene: TRBV7-7
D gene: TRBD1
J gene: TRBJ2-5
CDR3 DNA: TGTGCTAGCAGCTCAGGACAGGGCCAAGAGACCCAGTACTTC
CDR3 protein: CASSSGQGQETQYF

clone size: few
V gene: TRBV29-1
D gene: NA
J gene: TRBJ2-2
CDR3 DNA: TGCAGCGCCGGAGGACTGACGAACACCGGGGAGCTGTTTTTT
CDR3 protein: CSAGGLTNTGELFF

clone size: few
V gene: TRBV7-2
D gene: TRBD2
J gene: TRBJ2-5
CDR3 DNA: TGTGCCAGCAGCTCCGGACTAGTTCAAGAGACCCAGTACTTC
CDR3 protein: CASSSGLVQETQYF

clone size: NA
V gene: TRBV4-2
D gene: NA
J gene: TRBJ1-1
CDR3 DNA: TGTGCCAGCAGCCAAGAGATAGGCCGGAACACTGAAGCTTTCTTT
CDR3 protein: CASSQEIGRNTEAFF

clone size: NA
V gene: TRBV7-9
D gene: TRBD1
J gene: TRBJ1-2
CDR3 DNA: TGTGCCAGCAGTCCTGGACAGGGCGGGAACTATGGCTACACCTTC
CDR3 protein: CASSPGQGGNYGYTF

clone size: few
V gene: TRBV28
D gene: NA
J gene: TRBJ1-2
CDR3 DNA: TGTGCCAGCAGTTTCGGGCAGCCAGCTAACTATGGCTACACCTTC
CDR3 protein: CASSFGQPANYGYTF

clone size: NA
V gene: TRBV9
D gene: NA
J gene: TRBJ2-6
CDR3 DNA: TGTGCCAGCAGCGTAACTGGGGCCAACGTCCTGACTTTC
CDR3 protein: CASSVTGANVLTF

clone size: few
V gene: TRBV9
D gene: NA
J gene: TRBJ2-3
CDR3 DNA: TGTGCCAGCAGCGTGCAGACAGATACGCAGTATTTT
CDR3 protein: CASSVQTDTQYF

clone size: few
V gene: TRBV7-2
D gene: TRBD2
J gene: TRBJ2-5
CDR3 DNA: TGTGCCAGCAGCGCCGGACTAGGACAAGAGACCCAGTACTTC
CDR3 protein: CASSAGLGQETQYF

clone size: NA
V gene: TRBV7-2
D gene: TRBD1
J gene: TRBJ2-3
CDR3 DNA: TGTGCCAGCACAGACAGGGGCGGGACAGATACGCAGTATTTT
CDR3 protein: CASTDRGGTDTQYF

clone size: few
V gene: TRBV18
D gene: NA
J gene: TRBJ1-2
CDR3 DNA: TGTGCCAGCTCACCACCGGAGGGTAGCTATGGCTACACCTTC
CDR3 protein: CASSPPEGSYGYTF

clone size: NA
V gene: TRBV9
D gene: TRBD2
J gene: TRBJ2-1
CDR3 DNA: TGTGCCAGCAGCGTAGGGTCTAGCGGGAGGCCCGGCTCCTACAATGAGCAGTTCTTC
CDR3 protein: CASSVGSSGRPGSYNEQFF

clone size: NA
V gene: TRBV29-1
D gene: NA
J gene: TRBJ1-2
CDR3 DNA: TGCAGCGCCCGGCGACAGTCCGGGGATGGCTACACCTTC
CDR3 protein: CSARRQSGDGYTF

clone size: few
V gene: TRBV10-3
D gene: TRBD2
J gene: TRBJ2-1
CDR3 DNA: TGTGCCATCAGTGAGTCAGGGGGAAGGCTAGCGGGAAACAATGAGCAGTTCTTC
CDR3 protein: CAISESGGRLAGNNEQFF

clone size: NA
V gene: TRBV6-6
D gene: TRBD1
J gene: TRBJ2-7
CDR3 DNA: TGTGCCAGCACCCGGAACAGGGGAGACGAGCAGTACTTC
CDR3 protein: CASTRNRGDEQYF

clone size: NA
V gene: TRBV11-1
D gene: TRBD1
J gene: TRBJ2-7
CDR3 DNA: TGTGCCAGCAGCTCCCGGGACAGCACCTCCTACGAGCAGTACTTC
CDR3 protein: CASSSRDSTSYEQYF

clone size: NA
V gene: TRBV29-1
D gene: TRBD1
J gene: TRBJ1-1
CDR3 DNA: TGCAGCGTTGCCCCGACAGGGGCGGCAACTGAAGCTTTCTTT
CDR3 protein: CSVAPTGAATEAFF

clone size: NA
V gene: TRBV4-2
D gene: TRBD2
J gene: TRBJ2-1
CDR3 DNA: TGTGCCAGCAGCCAAGTCCAATTCTATGGACTAGCAGGCAATGAGCAGTTCTTC
CDR3 protein: CASSQVQFYGLAGNEQFF

clone size: NA
V gene: TRBV20-1
D gene: NA
J gene: TRBJ2-7
CDR3 DNA: TGCAGTGCTGGGACTTACGAGCAGTACTTC
CDR3 protein: CSAGTYEQYF

clone size: few
V gene: TRBV28
D gene: NA
J gene: TRBJ2-6
CDR3 DNA: TGTGCCAGCAGAGACAGCTCTGGGGCCAACGTCCTGACTTTC
CDR3 protein: CASRDSSGANVLTF

clone size: NA
V gene: TRBV27
D gene: NA
J gene: TRBJ2-7
CDR3 DNA: TGTGCCAGCAGTTCTCCTAGGGAGCCCCCCGAGCAGTACTTC
CDR3 protein: CASSSPREPPEQYF

clone size: NA
V gene: TRBV9
D gene: TRBD2
J gene: TRBJ2-3
CDR3 DNA: TGTGCCAGCAGCCTAAGCGGGAGGGCCCCAGATACGCAGTATTTT
CDR3 protein: CASSLSGRAPDTQYF

clone size: NA
V gene: TRBV29-1
D gene: NA
J gene: TRBJ2-6
CDR3 DNA: TGCAGCGTTTTTGCCGTCCACGCTGGGGCCAACGTCCTGACTTTC
CDR3 protein: CSVFAVHAGANVLTF

clone size: NA
V gene: TRBV30
D gene: NA
J gene: TRBJ2-1
CDR3 DNA: TGTGCCTGCAGGACTCCACCAAGCTCCTACAATGAGCAGTTCTTC
CDR3 protein: CACRTPPSSYNEQFF